A single sample is the source of the 11 T cell receptor beta chains below, sequenced in a study of vaccination and CD4 T cells after COVID-19. The sample's treatment: approximately nine-day PBMC culture with coronavirus spike peptide pools or control peptides (ViraFEST assay). Cultured CD4+ T cell DNA underwent sequencing with the Oncomine TCR Beta short-read assay. Each CDR3 protein gets one entry after TCRdb re-called the PCR reads with MiXCR. This table has about 9,000 distinct CDR3 sequences, roughly half appearing once. Their specific antigens are unknown. Sequenced material: CD4+ T cells from blood, cultured in vitro. The receptors were sampled from a human donor who had recovered from COVID-19.

V usage is TRBV28 and J usage is TRBJ1-2; D is ambiguous. Per germline, CDR1 MDHEN and CDR2 SYDVKM. V lost 1 base, J lost 0 bases, and 12 bases lay in between. The CDR3 is 16 residues long. The DNA for the CDR3 is TGTGCCAGCAGTTTATACAAATACGGGACTAACTATGGCTACACCTTC. This encodes CASSLYKYGTNYGYTF.

CDR3 amino acids: CASSLGGVNQPQHF. The CDR3 region has the DNA TGCGCCAGCAGCTTGGGGGGGGTAAATCAGCCCCAGCATTTT. V gene TRBV5-1 combines with J gene TRBJ1-5; tentative D call: TRBD1 (5 bases). Trimming removed 0 bases at V and 4 bases at J, with 8 bases between. This CDR3 contains 14 residues. Germline V lookup: CDR1 SGHRS, CDR2 YFSETQ.

This rearrangement joins TRBV5-6 to TRBJ2-7; D gene ambiguous. Between the trimmed V and J ends, which lost 7 bases and 2 bases, there was a span of 13 bases. Germline CDR1 SGHDT, CDR2 YYEEEE. CDR3 length: 13 residues. DNA of the CDR3: TGTGCCAGCGAGGCCCGCGAAGCCTACGAGCAGTACTTC. It is translated as CASEAREAYEQYF.

This clonotype was observed a few times. The chain joins TRBV19 to TRBJ1-2; possible D gene TRBD1, 5 bases. The germline V gene encodes CDR1 LNHDA and CDR2 SQIVND (reference sequence). This CDR3 is built from 13 residues. V shed 5 bases and J shed 8 bases, with 15 bases lying between them. CDR3 amino acids: CASSPRGTGGYTF. DNA for the CDR3: TGTGCCAGTAGTCCACGGGGCACAGGCGGCTACACCTTC.

This clonotype was found a few times. The chain couples TRBV15 to TRBJ2-7; 7 bases align to TRBD1. This CDR3 spans 16 amino acids. J was trimmed by 3 bases and V by 0 bases; bases with no gene match: 8. CDR1 is LNHNV, CDR2 YYDKDF, per germline (reference sequence). In DNA, the CDR3 is TGTGCCACCAGCAGAGATATTATGGGACAGAGCTACGAGCAGTACTTC. Its protein product is CATSRDIMGQSYEQYF.

This clonotype was picked up a small number of times. CDR3 in DNA: TGTGCCAGCAGCTTGGAGGACAGGGGGCCTTATGGCTACACCTTC. Amino acid sequence: CASSLEDRGPYGYTF. J is TRBJ1-2 and V is TRBV7-2; 11 bases are shared with TRBD1. Germline CDR1 and CDR2: SGHTA and FQGNSA. J lost 5 bases, V lost 3 bases, and 5 bases had no gene match. The CDR3 has 15 amino acids. The full variable domain, its missing parts supplied by reference TRBV7-2 and TRBJ1-2, is GAGVSQSPSNKVTEKGKDVELRCDPISGHTALYWYRQSLGQGLEFLIYFQGNSAPDKSGLPSDRFSAERTGGSVSTLTIQRTQQEDSAVYLCASSLEDRGPYGYTFGSGTRLTVV.

The chain recombines TRBV11-2 with TRBJ1-6, with TRBD1 matching over 7 bases. Germline V CDR1 and CDR2: SGHAT, FQNNGV. The V and J ends lost 5 bases and 4 bases, in that order; junction bases with no gene match: 11. The CDR3 has 17 residues. The CDR3 nucleotides are TGTGCCAGCAGCGGGGCGGAGGGGGCGCGGTATAATTCACCCCTCCACTTT. It encodes CASSGAEGARYNSPLHF.

CDR3 sequence: CAISESPGISSNQPQHF. In nucleotides, the CDR3 is TGTGCCATCAGTGAGTCTCCAGGTATCTCAAGCAATCAGCCCCAGCATTTT. The V and J genes are TRBV10-3 and TRBJ1-5; D not resolved. This CDR3 has 17 residues. Germline-derived CDR1 and CDR2 are ENHRY and SYGVKD. Trimming took 0 bases from V and 1 from J, leaving 13 bases between them.

The count of this clonotype is one. The junction departs from the called germline gene at one end, perhaps through a read error. The chain couples TRBV18 to TRBJ1-1; 11 positions match TRBD1. The germline CDR1 and CDR2 sequences are KGHSH and LQKENI. The CDR3 covers 15 residues. DNA for the CDR3: TGTGCTAGCTCACCCGGGACAGGGGGGGATACTGAAGCTTTCTTT. Protein sequence: CASSPGTGGDTEAFF. Supplemented by reference TRBV18 and TRBJ1-1, the full variable domain reads NAGVMQNPRHLVRRRGQEARLRCSPMKGHSHVYWYRQLPEEGLKFMVYLQKENIIDESGMPKERFSAEFPKEGPSILRIQQVVRGDSAAYFCASSPGTGGDTEAFFGQGTRLTVV.

This clonotype was seen once. The chain has TRBV29-1 and TRBJ1-2; 9 nucleotides align to TRBD1. Unmatched junction bases numbered 12, after V lost 7 bases and J lost 6 bases. From germline, CDR1 is SQVTM and CDR2 ANQGSEA. The CDR3 extends over 14 amino acids. CDR3: CSAARIGQGNGYTF. The CDR3 DNA follows: TGCAGCGCCGCAAGGATAGGACAGGGGAATGGCTACACCTTC.

This sequence joins TRBV2 and TRBJ1-5; D uncertain. CDR3 length equals 15 residues. Per germline, CDR1 SNHLY and CDR2 FYNNEI. Between the trimmed V and J ends, which lost 6 bases and 4 bases, there was a span of 16 bases. The CDR3 bases are TGTGCCAGCAGACAACAGAGTACAGATAATCAGCCCCAGCATTTT. Translated, it gives CASRQQSTDNQPQHF. The entire variable domain, with the rest obtained from reference TRBV2 and TRBJ1-5, is as follows: EPEVTQTPSHQVTQMGQEVILRCVPISNHLYFYWYRQILGQKVEFLVSFYNNEISEKSEIFDDQFSVERPDGSNFTLKIRSTKLEDSAMYFCASRQQSTDNQPQHFGDGTRLSIL.